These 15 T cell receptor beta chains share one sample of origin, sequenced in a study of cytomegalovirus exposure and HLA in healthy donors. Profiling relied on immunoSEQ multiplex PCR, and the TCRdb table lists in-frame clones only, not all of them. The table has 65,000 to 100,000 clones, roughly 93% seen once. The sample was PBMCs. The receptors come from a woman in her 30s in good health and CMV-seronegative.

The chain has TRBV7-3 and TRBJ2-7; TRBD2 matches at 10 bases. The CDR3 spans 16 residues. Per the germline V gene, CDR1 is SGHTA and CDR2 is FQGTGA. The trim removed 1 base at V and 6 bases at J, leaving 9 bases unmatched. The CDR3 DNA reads TGTGCCAGCAGCTTAATAGCTCTAGCGGGAGCTTTCGAGCAGTACTTC. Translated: CASSLIALAGAFEQYF.

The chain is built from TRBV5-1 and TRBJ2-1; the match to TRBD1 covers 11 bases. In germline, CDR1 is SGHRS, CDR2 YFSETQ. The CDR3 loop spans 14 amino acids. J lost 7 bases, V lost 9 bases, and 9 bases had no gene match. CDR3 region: CATQEGQGANEQFF. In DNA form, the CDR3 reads TGCGCCACCCAGGAAGGACAGGGGGCAAATGAGCAGTTCTTC.

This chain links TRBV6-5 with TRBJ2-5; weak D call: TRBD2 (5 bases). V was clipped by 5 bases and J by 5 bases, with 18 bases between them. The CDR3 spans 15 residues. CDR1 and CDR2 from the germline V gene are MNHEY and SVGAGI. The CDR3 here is CASSPRGLPWETQYF. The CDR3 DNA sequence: TGTGCCAGCAGTCCTCGCGGACTGCCCTGGGAGACCCAGTACTTC.

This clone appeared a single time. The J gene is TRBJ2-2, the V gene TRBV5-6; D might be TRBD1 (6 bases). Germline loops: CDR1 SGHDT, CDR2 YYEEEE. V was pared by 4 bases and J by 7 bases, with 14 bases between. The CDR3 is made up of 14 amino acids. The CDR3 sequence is CASSHDRSSGELFF. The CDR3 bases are TGTGCCAGCAGCCACGACAGGTCAAGCGGGGAGCTGTTTTTT. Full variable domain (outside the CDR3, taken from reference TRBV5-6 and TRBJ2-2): DAGVTQSPTHLIKTRGQQVTLRCSPKSGHDTVSWYQQALGQGPQFIFQYYEEEERQRGNFPDRFSGHQFPNYSSELNVNALLLGDSALYLCASSHDRSSGELFFGEGSRLTVL.

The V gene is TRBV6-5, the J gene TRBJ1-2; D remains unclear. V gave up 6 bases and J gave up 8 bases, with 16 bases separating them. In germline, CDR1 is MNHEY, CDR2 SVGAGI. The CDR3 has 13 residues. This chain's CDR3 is CASSSGSQRGYTF. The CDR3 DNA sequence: TGTGCCAGCAGCTCCGGGTCCCAGAGGGGCTACACCTTC.

CDR3 protein: CASSPIQGRNYGYTF. DNA of the CDR3: TGTGCCAGCAGCCCCATACAGGGTAGAAACTATGGCTACACCTTC. V and J are TRBV7-9 and TRBJ1-2; possible D gene TRBD1, 6 bases. This CDR3 is built from 15 residues. With 5 bases removed from V and 2 bases from J, the gap between germline ends came to 15 bases. Germline V gene sequence: CDR1 SEHNR, CDR2 FQNEAQ (reference sequence).

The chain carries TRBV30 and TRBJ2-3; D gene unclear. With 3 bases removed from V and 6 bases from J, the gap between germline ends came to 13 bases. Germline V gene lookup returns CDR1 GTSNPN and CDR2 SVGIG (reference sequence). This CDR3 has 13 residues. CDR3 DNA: TGTGCCTGGAGCAAGAATTTTGAGGATACGCAGTATTTT. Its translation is CAWSKNFEDTQYF.

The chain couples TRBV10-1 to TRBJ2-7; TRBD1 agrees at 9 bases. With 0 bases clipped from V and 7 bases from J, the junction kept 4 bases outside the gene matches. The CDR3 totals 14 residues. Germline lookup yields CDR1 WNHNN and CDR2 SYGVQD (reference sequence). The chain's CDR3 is CASSESGQGREQYF. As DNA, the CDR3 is TGCGCCAGCAGTGAGTCAGGACAGGGGAGAGAGCAGTACTTC.

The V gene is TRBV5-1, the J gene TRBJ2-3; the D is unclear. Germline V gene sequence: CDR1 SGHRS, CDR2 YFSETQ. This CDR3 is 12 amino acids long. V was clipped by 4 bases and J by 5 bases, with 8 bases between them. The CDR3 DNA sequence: TGCGCCAGCAGCCCCAAGCTAGATACGCAGTATTTT. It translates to CASSPKLDTQYF.

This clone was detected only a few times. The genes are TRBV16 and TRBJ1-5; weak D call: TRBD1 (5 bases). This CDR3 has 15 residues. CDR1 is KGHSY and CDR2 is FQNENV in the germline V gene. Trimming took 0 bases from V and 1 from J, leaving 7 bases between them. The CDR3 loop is CASSQSRQSNQPQHF. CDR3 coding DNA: TGTGCCAGCAGCCAATCCCGACAGAGCAATCAGCCCCAGCATTTT.

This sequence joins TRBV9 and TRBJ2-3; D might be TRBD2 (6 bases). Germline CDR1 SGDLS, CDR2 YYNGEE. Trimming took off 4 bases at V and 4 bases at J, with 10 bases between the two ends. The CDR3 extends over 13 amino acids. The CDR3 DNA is TGTGCCAGCAGCCTACCTAGCGCAGATACGCAGTATTTT. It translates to CASSLPSADTQYF.

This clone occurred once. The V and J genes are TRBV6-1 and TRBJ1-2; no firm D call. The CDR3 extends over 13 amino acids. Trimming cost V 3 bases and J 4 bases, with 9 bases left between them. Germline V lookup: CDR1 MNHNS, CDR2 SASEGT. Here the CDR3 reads CASSEAGSYGYTF. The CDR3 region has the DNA TGTGCCAGCAGTGAGGCGGGGAGCTATGGCTACACCTTC.

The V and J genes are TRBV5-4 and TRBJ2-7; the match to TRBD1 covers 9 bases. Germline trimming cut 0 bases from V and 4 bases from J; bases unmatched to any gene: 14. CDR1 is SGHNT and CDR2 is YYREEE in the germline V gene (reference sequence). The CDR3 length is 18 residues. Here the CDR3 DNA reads TGTGCCAGCAGCTTGGGCTTTGGTGCACAGGGGGCGCGGTACGAGCAGTACTTC. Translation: CASSLGFGAQGARYEQYF.

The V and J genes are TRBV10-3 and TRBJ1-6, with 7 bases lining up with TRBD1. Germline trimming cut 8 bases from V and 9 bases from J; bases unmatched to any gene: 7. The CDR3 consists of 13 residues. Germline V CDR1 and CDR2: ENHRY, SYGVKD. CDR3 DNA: TGTGCCATCGCGGGACAGTTTACTTCACCCCTCCACTTT. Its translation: CAIAGQFTSPLHF.

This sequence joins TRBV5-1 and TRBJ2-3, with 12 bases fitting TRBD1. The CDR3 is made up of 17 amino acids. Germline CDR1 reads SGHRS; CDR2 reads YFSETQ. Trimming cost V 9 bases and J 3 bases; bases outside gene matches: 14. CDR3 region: CATRPRGDRGPTDTQYF. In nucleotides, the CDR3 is TGCGCCACCAGGCCGCGCGGGGACAGGGGGCCGACAGATACGCAGTATTTT.